This is a list of T cell receptor beta chains from one sample in a study of blood T cell repertoires in COVID-19. Profiled with immunoSEQ multiplex PCR; TCRdb holds only in-frame clones, not every one. The sample shows around 150,000 clones, 88% of them seen only once. Sequenced material: PBMCs or T cells enriched from blood (not recorded which). Receptor source: a woman aged 50 to 60 who had recovered from COVID-19. The CDR3 runs from the conserved cysteine through the conserved F or W. The D gene is left open where the match is weak. The size field is filled for only some rows; it gives once, few, many or a size class.

V: TRBV5-1
J: TRBJ1-1
size: -
length: 14
D: -
CDR3: CASSLAAGVLEAFF
DNA: TGCGCCAGCAGCTTGGCCGCAGGTGTCCTTGAGGCTTTCTTT

V: TRBV19
J: TRBJ2-3
size: -
length: 15
D: -
CDR3: CASSPPGFRTDTQYF
DNA: TGTGCCAGTAGCCCCCCGGGTTTTCGCACAGATACGCAGTATTTT

V: TRBV18
J: TRBJ1-4
size: -
length: 15
D: TRBD1
CDR3: CASSTDRGGSEKLFF
DNA: TGTGCCAGCTCAACGGACAGGGGTGGAAGTGAAAAACTGTTTTTT

V: TRBV5-1
J: TRBJ1-1
size: few
length: 14
D: -
CDR3: CASSLAAANTEAFF
DNA: TGCGCCAGCAGCTTGGCTGCGGCAAACACTGAAGCTTTCTTT

V: TRBV21-1
J: TRBJ2-2
size: once
length: 18
D: -
CDR3: CASKEEGITGGHCGELFF
DNA: TGTGCCAGCAAGGAGGAAGGGATAACGGGGGGGCATTGCGGGGAGCTGTTTTTT

V: TRBV6-2/TRBV6-3
J: TRBJ1-2
size: -
length: 14
D: -
CDR3: CASSHSAGNYGYTF
DNA: TGTGCCAGCAGTCACTCCGCAGGCAACTATGGCTACACCTTC

V: TRBV4-3
J: TRBJ1-3
size: -
length: 15
D: -
CDR3: CASSQEPGAGNTIYF
DNA: TGCGCCAGCAGCCAAGAGCCCGGGGCTGGAAACACCATATATTTT

V: TRBV30
J: TRBJ1-5
size: once
length: 13
D: -
CDR3: CAWSVQGFLPQHF
DNA: TGTGCCTGGAGTGTACAGGGTTTTCTCCCCCAGCATTTT

V: TRBV2
J: TRBJ2-2
size: -
length: 14
D: -
CDR3: CASRTDQNTGELFF
DNA: TGTGCCAGTCGGACAGATCAGAACACCGGGGAGCTGTTTTTT

V: TRBV6-4
J: TRBJ2-2
size: -
length: 18
D: TRBD2
CDR3: CASKRMASGGVQGGELFF
DNA: TGTGCCAGCAAACGGATGGCTAGCGGCGGGGTACAAGGCGGGGAGCTGTTTTTT

V: TRBV10-2
J: TRBJ2-5
size: -
length: 13
D: TRBD2
CDR3: CATKLAGQETQYF
DNA: TGCGCCACCAAACTAGCGGGGCAAGAGACCCAGTACTTC

V: TRBV5-6
J: TRBJ1-1
size: -
length: 17
D: TRBD1
CDR3: CASSPETGARMNTEAFF
DNA: TGTGCCAGCAGCCCGGAAACAGGGGCGAGGATGAACACTGAAGCTTTCTTT

V: TRBV5-6
J: TRBJ1-2
size: -
length: 15
D: TRBD1
CDR3: CASRAQTGVGYGYTF
DNA: TGTGCCAGCAGAGCGCAGACAGGGGTAGGGTATGGCTACACCTTC

V: TRBV7-3
J: TRBJ2-1
size: few
length: 12
D: -
CDR3: CASSLDQGEQFF
DNA: TGTGCCAGCAGCTTAGATCAGGGGGAGCAGTTCTTC